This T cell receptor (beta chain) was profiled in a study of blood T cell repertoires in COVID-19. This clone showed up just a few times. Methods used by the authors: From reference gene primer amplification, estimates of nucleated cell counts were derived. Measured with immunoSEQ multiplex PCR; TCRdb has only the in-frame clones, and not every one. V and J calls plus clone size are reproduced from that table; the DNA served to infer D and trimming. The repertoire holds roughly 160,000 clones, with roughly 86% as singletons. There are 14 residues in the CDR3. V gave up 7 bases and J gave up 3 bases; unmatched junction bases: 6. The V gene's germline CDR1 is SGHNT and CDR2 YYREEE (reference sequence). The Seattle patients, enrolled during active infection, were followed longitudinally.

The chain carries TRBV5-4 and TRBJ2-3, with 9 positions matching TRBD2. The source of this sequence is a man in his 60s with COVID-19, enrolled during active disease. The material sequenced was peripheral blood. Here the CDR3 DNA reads TGTGCCAGCGTAGCGGGAGATCATACAGATACGCAGTATTTT. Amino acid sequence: CASVAGDHTDTQYF.